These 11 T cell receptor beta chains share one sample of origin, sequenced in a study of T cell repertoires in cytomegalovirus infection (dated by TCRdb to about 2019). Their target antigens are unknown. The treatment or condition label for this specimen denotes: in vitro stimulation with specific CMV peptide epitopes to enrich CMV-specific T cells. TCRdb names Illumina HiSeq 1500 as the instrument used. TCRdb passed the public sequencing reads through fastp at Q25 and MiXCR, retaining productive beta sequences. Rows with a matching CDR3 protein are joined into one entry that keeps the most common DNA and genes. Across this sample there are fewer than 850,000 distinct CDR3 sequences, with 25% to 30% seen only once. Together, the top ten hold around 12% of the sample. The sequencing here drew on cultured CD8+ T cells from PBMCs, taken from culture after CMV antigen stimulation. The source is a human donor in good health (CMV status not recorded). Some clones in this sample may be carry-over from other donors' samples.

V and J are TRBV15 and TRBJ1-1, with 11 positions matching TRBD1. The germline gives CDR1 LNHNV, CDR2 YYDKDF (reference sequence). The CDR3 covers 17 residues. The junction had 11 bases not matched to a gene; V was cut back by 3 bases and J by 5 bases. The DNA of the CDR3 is TGTGCCACCAGCAGTTATCGGACAGGGGGCCCAAATACTGAAGCTTTCTTT. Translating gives CATSSYRTGGPNTEAFF.

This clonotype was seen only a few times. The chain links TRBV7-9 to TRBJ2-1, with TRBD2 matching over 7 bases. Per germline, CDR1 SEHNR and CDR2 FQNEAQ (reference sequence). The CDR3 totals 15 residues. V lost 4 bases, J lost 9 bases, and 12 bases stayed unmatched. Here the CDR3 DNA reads TGTGCCAGCAGCTCCCTAGCGGACGGCCCTCTTGAGCAGTTCTTC. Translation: CASSSLADGPLEQFF.

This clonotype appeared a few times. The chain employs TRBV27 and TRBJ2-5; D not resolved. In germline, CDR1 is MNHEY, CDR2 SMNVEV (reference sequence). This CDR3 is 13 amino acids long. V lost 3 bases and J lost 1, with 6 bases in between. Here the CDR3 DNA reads TGTGCCAGCAGTTTTAATATCCAAGAGACCCAGTACTTC. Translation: CASSFNIQETQYF.

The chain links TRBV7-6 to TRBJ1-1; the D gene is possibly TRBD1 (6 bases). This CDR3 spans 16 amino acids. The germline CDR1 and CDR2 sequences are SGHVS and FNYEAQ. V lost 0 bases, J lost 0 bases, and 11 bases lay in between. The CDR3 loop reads CASSLAGGHMNTEAFF. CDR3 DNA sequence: TGTGCCAGCAGCTTAGCGGGGGGCCACATGAACACTGAAGCTTTCTTT.

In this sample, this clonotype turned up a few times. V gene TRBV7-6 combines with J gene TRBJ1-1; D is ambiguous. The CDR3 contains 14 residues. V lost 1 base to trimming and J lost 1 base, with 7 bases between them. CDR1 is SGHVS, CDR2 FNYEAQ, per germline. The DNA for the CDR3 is TGTGCCAGCAGCTTAGAGCCAGAGAACACTGAAGCTTTCTTT. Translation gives CASSLEPENTEAFF.

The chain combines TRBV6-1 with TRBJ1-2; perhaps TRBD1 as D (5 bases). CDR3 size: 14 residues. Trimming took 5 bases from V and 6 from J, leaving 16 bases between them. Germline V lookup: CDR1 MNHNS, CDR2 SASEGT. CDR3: CASSYVGALDGYTF. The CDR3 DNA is TGTGCCAGCAGTTATGTAGGGGCACTGGATGGCTACACCTTC.

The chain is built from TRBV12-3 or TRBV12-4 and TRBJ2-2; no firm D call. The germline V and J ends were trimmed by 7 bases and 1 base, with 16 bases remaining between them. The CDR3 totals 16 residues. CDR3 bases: TGTGCCAGCACTCCTCAGTCGGCGCGGAACACCGGGGAGCTGTTTTTT. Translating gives CASTPQSARNTGELFF.

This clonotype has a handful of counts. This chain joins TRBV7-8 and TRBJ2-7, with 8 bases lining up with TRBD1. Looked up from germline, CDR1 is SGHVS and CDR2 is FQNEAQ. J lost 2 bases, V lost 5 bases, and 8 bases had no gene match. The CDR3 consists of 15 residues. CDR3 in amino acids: CASSNRTGKTYEQYF. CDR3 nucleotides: TGTGCCAGCAGCAACCGGACAGGGAAGACCTACGAGCAGTACTTC.

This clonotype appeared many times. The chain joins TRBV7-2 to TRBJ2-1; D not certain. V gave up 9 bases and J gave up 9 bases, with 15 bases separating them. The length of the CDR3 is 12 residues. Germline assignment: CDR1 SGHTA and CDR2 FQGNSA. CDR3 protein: CASSVLPGEQFF. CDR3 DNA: TGTGCCAGTTCTGTCCTGCCCGGTGAGCAGTTCTTC.

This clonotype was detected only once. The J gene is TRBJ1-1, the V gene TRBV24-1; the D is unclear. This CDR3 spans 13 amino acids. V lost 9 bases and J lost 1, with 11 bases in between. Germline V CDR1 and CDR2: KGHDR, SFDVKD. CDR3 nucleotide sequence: TGTGCCACCGGCCCGCGGGGGAACACTGAAGCTTTCTTT. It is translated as CATGPRGNTEAFF.

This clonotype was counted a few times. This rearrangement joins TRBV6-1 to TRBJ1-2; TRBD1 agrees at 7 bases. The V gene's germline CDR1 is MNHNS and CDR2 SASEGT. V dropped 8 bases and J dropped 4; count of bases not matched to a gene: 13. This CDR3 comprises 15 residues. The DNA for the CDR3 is TGTGCCAGCCATGGGATGGACAGGTGGGGCTATGGCTACACCTTC. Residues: CASHGMDRWGYGYTF.